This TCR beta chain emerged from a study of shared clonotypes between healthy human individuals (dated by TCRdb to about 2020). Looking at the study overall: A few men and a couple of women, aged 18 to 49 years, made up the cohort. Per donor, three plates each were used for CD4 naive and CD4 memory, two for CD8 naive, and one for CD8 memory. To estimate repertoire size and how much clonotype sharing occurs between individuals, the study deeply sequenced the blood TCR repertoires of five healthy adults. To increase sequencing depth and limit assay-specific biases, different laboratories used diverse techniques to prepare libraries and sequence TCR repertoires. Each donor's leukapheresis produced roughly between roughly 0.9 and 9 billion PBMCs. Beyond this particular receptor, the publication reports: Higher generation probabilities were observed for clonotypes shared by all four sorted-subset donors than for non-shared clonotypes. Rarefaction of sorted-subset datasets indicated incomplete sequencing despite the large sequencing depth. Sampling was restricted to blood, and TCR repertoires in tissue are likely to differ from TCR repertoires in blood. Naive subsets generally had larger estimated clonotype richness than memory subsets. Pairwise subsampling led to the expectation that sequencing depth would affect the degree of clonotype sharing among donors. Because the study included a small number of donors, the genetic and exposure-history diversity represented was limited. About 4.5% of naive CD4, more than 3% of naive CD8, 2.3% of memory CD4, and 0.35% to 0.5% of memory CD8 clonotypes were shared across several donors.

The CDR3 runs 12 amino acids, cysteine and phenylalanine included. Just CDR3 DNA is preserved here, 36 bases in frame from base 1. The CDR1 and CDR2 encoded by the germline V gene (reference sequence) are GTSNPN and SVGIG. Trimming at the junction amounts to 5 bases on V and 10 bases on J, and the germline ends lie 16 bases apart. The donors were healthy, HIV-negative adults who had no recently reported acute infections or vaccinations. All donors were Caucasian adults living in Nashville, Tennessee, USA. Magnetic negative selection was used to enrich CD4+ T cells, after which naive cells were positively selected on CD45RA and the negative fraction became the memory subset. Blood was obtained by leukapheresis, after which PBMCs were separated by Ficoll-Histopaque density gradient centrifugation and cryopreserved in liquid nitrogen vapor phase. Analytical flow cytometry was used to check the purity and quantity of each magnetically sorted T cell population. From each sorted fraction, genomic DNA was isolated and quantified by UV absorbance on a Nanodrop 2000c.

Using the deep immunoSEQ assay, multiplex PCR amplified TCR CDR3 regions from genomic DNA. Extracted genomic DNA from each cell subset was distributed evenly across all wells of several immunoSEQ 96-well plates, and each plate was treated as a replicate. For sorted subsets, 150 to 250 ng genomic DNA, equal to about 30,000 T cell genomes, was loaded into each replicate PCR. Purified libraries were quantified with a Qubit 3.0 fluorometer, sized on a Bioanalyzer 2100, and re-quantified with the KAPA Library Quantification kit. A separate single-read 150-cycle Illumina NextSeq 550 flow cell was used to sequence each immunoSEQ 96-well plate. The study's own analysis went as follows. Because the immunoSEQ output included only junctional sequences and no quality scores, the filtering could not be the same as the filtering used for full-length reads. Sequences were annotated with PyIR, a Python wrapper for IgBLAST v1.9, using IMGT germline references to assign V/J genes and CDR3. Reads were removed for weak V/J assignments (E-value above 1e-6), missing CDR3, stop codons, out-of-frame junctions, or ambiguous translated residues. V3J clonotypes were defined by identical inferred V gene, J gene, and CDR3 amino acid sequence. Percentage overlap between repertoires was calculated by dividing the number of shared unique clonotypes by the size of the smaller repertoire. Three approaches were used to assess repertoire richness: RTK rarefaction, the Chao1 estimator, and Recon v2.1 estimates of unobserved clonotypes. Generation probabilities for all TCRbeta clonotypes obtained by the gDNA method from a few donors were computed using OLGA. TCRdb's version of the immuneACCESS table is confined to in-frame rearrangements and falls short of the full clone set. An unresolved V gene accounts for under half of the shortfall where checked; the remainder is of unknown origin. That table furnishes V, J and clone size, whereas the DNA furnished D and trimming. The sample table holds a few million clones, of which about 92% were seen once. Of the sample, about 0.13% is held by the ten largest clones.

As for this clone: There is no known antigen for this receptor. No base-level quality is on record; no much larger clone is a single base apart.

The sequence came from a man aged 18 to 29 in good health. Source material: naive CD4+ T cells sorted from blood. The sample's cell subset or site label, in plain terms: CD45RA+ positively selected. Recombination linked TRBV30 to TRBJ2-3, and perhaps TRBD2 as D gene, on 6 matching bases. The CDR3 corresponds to CAWAPWASAQYF. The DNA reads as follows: TGTGCCTGGGCCCCCTGGGCTAGCGCGCAGTATTTT.